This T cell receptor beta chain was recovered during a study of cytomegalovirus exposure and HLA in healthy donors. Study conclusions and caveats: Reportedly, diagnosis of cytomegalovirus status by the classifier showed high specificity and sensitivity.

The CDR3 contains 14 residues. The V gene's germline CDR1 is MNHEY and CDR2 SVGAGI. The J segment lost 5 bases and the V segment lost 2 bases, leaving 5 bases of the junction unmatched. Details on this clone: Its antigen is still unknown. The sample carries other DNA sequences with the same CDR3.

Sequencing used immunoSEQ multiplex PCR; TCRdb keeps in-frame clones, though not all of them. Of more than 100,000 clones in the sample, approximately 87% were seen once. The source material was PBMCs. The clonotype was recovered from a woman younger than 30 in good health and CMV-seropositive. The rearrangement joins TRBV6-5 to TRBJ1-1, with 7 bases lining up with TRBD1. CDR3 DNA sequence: TGTGCCAGCAGTTACCGGCAGGGGGTAACTGAAGCTTTCTTT. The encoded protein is CASSYRQGVTEAFF.